This TCR beta chain was captured in a study of CD8 T cells in ankylosing spondylitis. In making TCR beta libraries, quantitative 5'-RACE with molecular barcodes was used. TCRdb reanalysed the 5' RACE reads using MiXCR and keeps one entry per CDR3 protein. The data hold about 240,000 distinct CDR3 sequences, with under 12% observed a single time. Overall study results and limits: Matched ankylosing spondylitis synovial fluid reportedly contained a significantly enriched population of disease-linked clones. Reports of some motif variants in reactive arthritis synovial fluid and blood predate this one.

This CDR3 has 16 residues. The V and J ends lost 5 bases and 8 bases respectively, with 24 bases between them. This clonotype showed up many times. Its target is not known. Material for sequencing was blood, either unsorted or a sorted T cell fraction (not recorded which). The V call is TRBV12-3 or TRBV12-4, the J call TRBJ1-2, with a tentative D call TRBD1 (5 bases). The sequence derives from a male donor with ankylosing spondylitis or in good health (not recorded which). The CDR3 DNA follows: TGTGCCAGCAGTCTCCCCGGGACGGACATGGCGTTAGGCTACACCTTC. Residues: CASSLPGTDMALGYTF.